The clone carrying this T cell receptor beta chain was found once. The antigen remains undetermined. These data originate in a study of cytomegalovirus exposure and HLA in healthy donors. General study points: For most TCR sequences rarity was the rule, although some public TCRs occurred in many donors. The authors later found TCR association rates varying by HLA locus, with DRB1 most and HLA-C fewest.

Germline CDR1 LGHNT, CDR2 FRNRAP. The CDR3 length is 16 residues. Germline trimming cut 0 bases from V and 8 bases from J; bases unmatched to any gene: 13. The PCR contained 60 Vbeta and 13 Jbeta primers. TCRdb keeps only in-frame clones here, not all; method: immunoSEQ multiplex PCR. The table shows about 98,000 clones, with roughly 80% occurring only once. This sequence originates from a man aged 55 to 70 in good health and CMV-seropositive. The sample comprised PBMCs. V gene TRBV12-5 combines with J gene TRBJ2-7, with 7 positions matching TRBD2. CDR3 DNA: TGTGCTAGTGGTTTGGTACTCGACAGCGGGAATAATAAGCAGTACTTC. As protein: CASGLVLDSGNNKQYF.